The present TCR beta chain was sequenced within a study of blood T cell repertoires in COVID-19. Data came from immunoSEQ multiplex PCR; TCRdb stores just in-frame clones and leaves some out. The table has tens of thousands of clones, roughly 88% seen once. The clonotype was recovered from a human donor in a cohort sampled during active COVID-19. The sample was peripheral blood.

In DNA, the CDR3 is TGTGCCAGCAGTGAGGGGGAACAGGGGGCCTACGAGCAGTACTTC. Protein product: CASSEGEQGAYEQYF. The gene calls are TRBV6-1 and TRBJ2-7; 8 bases match TRBD1. V gave up 3 bases and J gave up 2 bases; unmatched junction bases: 6. The germline V gene encodes CDR1 MNHNS and CDR2 SASEGT. The CDR3 is 15 amino acids.